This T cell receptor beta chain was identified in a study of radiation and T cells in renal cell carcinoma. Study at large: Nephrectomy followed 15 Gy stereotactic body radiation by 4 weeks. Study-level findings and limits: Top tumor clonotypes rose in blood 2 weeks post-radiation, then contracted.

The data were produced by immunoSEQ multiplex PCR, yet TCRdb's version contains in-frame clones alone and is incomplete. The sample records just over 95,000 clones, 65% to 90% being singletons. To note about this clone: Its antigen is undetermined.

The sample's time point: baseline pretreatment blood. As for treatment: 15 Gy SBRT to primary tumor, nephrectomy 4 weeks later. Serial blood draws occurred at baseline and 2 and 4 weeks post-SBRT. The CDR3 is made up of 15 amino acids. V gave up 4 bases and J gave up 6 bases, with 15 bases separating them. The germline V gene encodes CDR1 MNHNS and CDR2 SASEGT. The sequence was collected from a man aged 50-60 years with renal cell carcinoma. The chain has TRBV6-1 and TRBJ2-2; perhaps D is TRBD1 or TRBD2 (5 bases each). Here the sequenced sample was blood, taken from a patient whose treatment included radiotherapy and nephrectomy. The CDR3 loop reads CASSVLNLGAGELFF. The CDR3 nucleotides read TGTGCCAGCAGTGTCCTGAATTTGGGGGCCGGGGAGCTGTTTTTT.